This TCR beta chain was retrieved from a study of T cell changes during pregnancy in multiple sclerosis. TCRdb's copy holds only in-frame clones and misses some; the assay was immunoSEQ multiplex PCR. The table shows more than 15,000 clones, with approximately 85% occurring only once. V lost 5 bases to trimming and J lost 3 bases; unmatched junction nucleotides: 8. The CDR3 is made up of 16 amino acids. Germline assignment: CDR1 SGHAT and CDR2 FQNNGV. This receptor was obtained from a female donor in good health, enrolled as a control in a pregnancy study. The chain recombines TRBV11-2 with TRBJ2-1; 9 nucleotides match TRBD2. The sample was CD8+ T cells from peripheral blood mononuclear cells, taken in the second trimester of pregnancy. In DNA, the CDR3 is TGTGCCAGCAGCAATCCTAGCGGGGATCTCTACAATGAGCAGTTCTTC. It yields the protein CASSNPSGDLYNEQFF.